A single T cell receptor beta chain is shown here with its context. This specimen comes from a study of T cell changes during pregnancy in multiple sclerosis. Using immunoSEQ multiplex PCR, the repertoire was profiled, and TCRdb retains in-frame clones only, with some absent. The profile shows around 63,000 clones, about nine tenths of them singletons. The CDR3 is 13 amino acids. Germline-derived CDR1 and CDR2 are MNHNS and SASEGT. The V end was cut by 2 bases, the J end by 6 bases, with 8 bases between. The genes are TRBV6-1 and TRBJ1-5; D is unclear. This receptor was taken from a female donor in good health, enrolled as a control in a pregnancy study. Sequencing was performed on peripheral blood, taken in the third trimester of pregnancy. CDR3 amino acids: CASSENSRQPQHF. The CDR3 bases are TGTGCCAGCAGTGAAAATTCCCGTCAGCCCCAGCATTTT.